The clone carrying this TCR beta chain appeared a single time. Its antigen is unidentified. This entry belongs to a study of cytotoxic CD8 clonotypes in ibrutinib-treated CLL. Overall study findings and caveats: With treatment, public clonotypes, which were uncommon, either contracted or remained stable.

Clones were read by immunoSEQ multiplex PCR, and TCRdb kept only the in-frame ones, dropping some. The profile covers roughly 30,000 clones, with roughly three quarters appearing a single time and around 50% taken by the ten largest. Germline-derived CDR1 and CDR2 are SGHTS and YDEGEE. V dropped 9 bases and J dropped 0; count of bases not matched to a gene: 13. CDR3 length equals 16 residues. The sequencing used PBMCs, collected after 36 months of ibrutinib treatment. This TCR was sampled from a human donor with chronic lymphocytic leukemia. This rearrangement joins TRBV5-8 to TRBJ2-3; 7 bases line up with TRBD1. The CDR3 is CANPNVPGQSTDTQYF. DNA of the CDR3: TGTGCCAACCCAAACGTCCCGGGACAGAGCACAGATACGCAGTATTTT.